The rows below give T cell receptor beta chains drawn from one sample of a study of shared clonotypes between healthy human individuals. Here immunoSEQ multiplex PCR was the method, and the copy in TCRdb shows in-frame clones only, minus some. The sample holds about 2.3 million clones; about 90% are singletons and the top ten take more than 0.35%. The material sequenced was naive CD4+ T cells from PBMCs. Receptor source: a young man in good health. Some clones in this sample may be carry-over from other donors' samples. Each CDR3 is given with its conserved first and last residue. A D gene is named only where the DNA matches it firmly. The size field is filled for only some rows; it gives once, few, many or a size class.

V gene: TRBV6-6; D gene: TRBD1; clone size: -; J gene: TRBJ2-1; CDR3 DNA: TGTGCCATCAGGAATACGAAGGGGGCTAACTACAATGAGCAGTTCTTC; CDR3 protein: CAIRNTKGANYNEQFF
V gene: TRBV5-1; D gene: TRBD2; clone size: -; J gene: TRBJ2-7; CDR3 DNA: TGCGCCAGCAGCTTGGCCTCTAGCGGGAGGCCATTCTACGAGCAGTACTTC; CDR3 protein: CASSLASSGRPFYEQYF
V gene: TRBV25-1; D gene: -; clone size: once; J gene: TRBJ2-5; CDR3 DNA: TGTGCCAGCTCCCGGACGCAAGCGGAGACCCAGTACTTC; CDR3 protein: CASSRTQAETQYF
V gene: TRBV2; D gene: -; clone size: -; J gene: TRBJ1-4; CDR3 DNA: TGTGCCAGCAGGGTATCTAATGAAAAACTGTTTTTT; CDR3 protein: CASRVSNEKLFF
V gene: TRBV7-2; D gene: TRBD2; clone size: -; J gene: TRBJ2-4; CDR3 DNA: TGTGCCAGCAGGGATAGCGGGAGCGGGAACATTCAGTACTTC; CDR3 protein: CASRDSGSGNIQYF
V gene: TRBV5-4; D gene: -; clone size: -; J gene: TRBJ1-4; CDR3 DNA: TGTGCCAGCAGCTTCCAGGGAAAACTGTTTTTT; CDR3 protein: CASSFQGKLFF
V gene: TRBV7-8; D gene: TRBD2; clone size: -; J gene: TRBJ2-7; CDR3 DNA: TGTGCCAGCAACCTAGGGAGGGGCGGTGTTTCCTACGAGCAGTACTTC; CDR3 protein: CASNLGRGGVSYEQYF
V gene: TRBV7-2; D gene: -; clone size: -; J gene: TRBJ2-6; CDR3 DNA: TGTGCCAGCAGCTCAGTTACTAGGGCCAACGTCCTGACTTTC; CDR3 protein: CASSSVTRANVLTF
V gene: TRBV27; D gene: TRBD1; clone size: -; J gene: TRBJ1-1; CDR3 DNA: TGTGCCAGCAGTTTGACAGGGGTTATGAACACTGAAGCTTTCTTT; CDR3 protein: CASSLTGVMNTEAFF
V gene: TRBV4-3; D gene: -; clone size: -; J gene: TRBJ2-5; CDR3 DNA: TGCGCCAGCAGCCAGGAAGAGGTAGCAGAGACCCAGTACTTC; CDR3 protein: CASSQEEVAETQYF
V gene: TRBV30; D gene: -; clone size: -; J gene: TRBJ1-2; CDR3 DNA: TGTGCCTGGAGTGTACTTGGAGTGGGTAGGGAGGGCTACACCTTC; CDR3 protein: CAWSVLGVGREGYTF
V gene: TRBV28; D gene: TRBD1; clone size: -; J gene: TRBJ2-2; CDR3 DNA: TGTGCCAGCAGTTTAATGGGACAGCCCACCGGGGAGCTGTTTTTT; CDR3 protein: CASSLMGQPTGELFF
V gene: TRBV30; D gene: -; clone size: -; J gene: TRBJ1-5; CDR3 DNA: TGTGCCTGGAGTCGCGGGGTAGGGGGTCAGCCCCAGCATTTT; CDR3 protein: CAWSRGVGGQPQHF
V gene: TRBV7-3; D gene: -; clone size: -; J gene: TRBJ2-1; CDR3 DNA: TGTGCCAGCAGCTTGCACGCATACAATGAGCAGTTCTTC; CDR3 protein: CASSLHAYNEQFF
V gene: TRBV7-2; D gene: TRBD2; clone size: -; J gene: TRBJ2-1; CDR3 DNA: TGTGCCAGCAGCTCTAGGGGGGTGACTAGCGGGTACAATGAGCAGTTCTTC; CDR3 protein: CASSSRGVTSGYNEQFF
V gene: TRBV27; D gene: -; clone size: -; J gene: TRBJ2-1; CDR3 DNA: TGTGCCAGCAGTCCCCGTCGGGGGGCGAACAATGAGCAGTTCTTC; CDR3 protein: CASSPRRGANNEQFF
V gene: TRBV19; D gene: TRBD1; clone size: -; J gene: TRBJ1-4; CDR3 DNA: TGTGCCAGTAGCGGACAGGCTAATGAAAAACTGTTTTTT; CDR3 protein: CASSGQANEKLFF
V gene: TRBV6-5; D gene: -; clone size: -; J gene: TRBJ2-2; CDR3 DNA: TGTGCCAGCAGTTACTCTGGGAACACCGGGGAGCTGTTTTTT; CDR3 protein: CASSYSGNTGELFF
V gene: TRBV5-6; D gene: TRBD1; clone size: -; J gene: TRBJ1-2; CDR3 DNA: TGTGCCAGCAGCGGGACAGGGGAGGGCCGGTTCTATGGCTACACCTTC; CDR3 protein: CASSGTGEGRFYGYTF
V gene: TRBV11-3; D gene: -; clone size: -; J gene: TRBJ2-5; CDR3 DNA: TGTGCCAGCAGCTTAAGGTCGGGAGCGGGTGAGACCCAGTACTTC; CDR3 protein: CASSLRSGAGETQYF
V gene: TRBV10-3; D gene: TRBD1; clone size: -; J gene: TRBJ1-1; CDR3 DNA: TGTGCCATCAGTGATAGGAATACAGGGGGCGGAACTGAAGCTTTCTTT; CDR3 protein: CAISDRNTGGGTEAFF
V gene: TRBV11-2; D gene: -; clone size: -; J gene: TRBJ1-2; CDR3 DNA: TGTGCCAGCAGCTTATCTGGGGGCGCAGGCTACACCTTC; CDR3 protein: CASSLSGGAGYTF
V gene: TRBV19; D gene: -; clone size: -; J gene: TRBJ1-2; CDR3 DNA: TGTGCCAGTAGTACCACGGGGAACTATGGCTACACCTTC; CDR3 protein: CASSTTGNYGYTF
V gene: TRBV2; D gene: TRBD1; clone size: -; J gene: TRBJ2-7; CDR3 DNA: TGTGCCAGCAGTGTCACAGGGGGTAGCTACGAGCAGTACTTC; CDR3 protein: CASSVTGGSYEQYF
V gene: TRBV4-2; D gene: -; clone size: -; J gene: TRBJ1-4; CDR3 DNA: TGTGCCAGCAGCCAAGAAGTTGGGGGAGGGGCTAATGAAAAACTGTTTTTT; CDR3 protein: CASSQEVGGGANEKLFF
V gene: TRBV4-1; D gene: TRBD2; clone size: -; J gene: TRBJ2-6; CDR3 DNA: TGCGCCAGCAGCCAAGTTCTGCGGGAGCGAGGGGCCAACGTCCTGACTTTC; CDR3 protein: CASSQVLRERGANVLTF
V gene: TRBV11-2; D gene: -; clone size: -; J gene: TRBJ2-1; CDR3 DNA: TGTGCCAGCAGCTCCTTCTCTAGTAAGCAGTTCTTC; CDR3 protein: CASSSFSSKQFF
V gene: TRBV2; D gene: -; clone size: -; J gene: TRBJ2-5; CDR3 DNA: TGTGCCAGCACCTTGGAGGGGACCCAGTACTTC; CDR3 protein: CASTLEGTQYF
V gene: TRBV11-1; D gene: -; clone size: -; J gene: TRBJ2-3; CDR3 DNA: TGTGCCAGCGGAACTCGCACAGATACGCAGTATTTT; CDR3 protein: CASGTRTDTQYF
V gene: TRBV6-4; D gene: TRBD1; clone size: -; J gene: TRBJ2-1; CDR3 DNA: TGTGCCAGCAGCCCCCAGGGGGCAATCGCTTATGAGCAGTTCTTC; CDR3 protein: CASSPQGAIAYEQFF
V gene: TRBV18; D gene: TRBD2; clone size: once; J gene: TRBJ2-7; CDR3 DNA: TGTGCCAGCTCACCGACACCAGCGGGGACCTCCTACGAGCAGTACTTC; CDR3 protein: CASSPTPAGTSYEQYF
V gene: TRBV27; D gene: -; clone size: -; J gene: TRBJ2-6; CDR3 DNA: TGTGCCAGCAGTTTATTAGGGGGCTCTGGGGCCAACGTCCTGACTTTC; CDR3 protein: CASSLLGGSGANVLTF
V gene: TRBV18; D gene: -; clone size: -; J gene: TRBJ2-5; CDR3 DNA: TGTGCCAGCTCACCACCCTCACTAGCTGGGGAGACCCAGTACTTC; CDR3 protein: CASSPPSLAGETQYF
V gene: TRBV11-2; D gene: TRBD1; clone size: -; J gene: TRBJ2-3; CDR3 DNA: TGTGCCAGCAGCGGTGGGACAGTCGGAGATACGCAGTATTTT; CDR3 protein: CASSGGTVGDTQYF
V gene: TRBV5-8; D gene: -; clone size: -; J gene: TRBJ2-5; CDR3 DNA: TGTGCCAGCAGCTTGGGGGGGACCCAGTACTTC; CDR3 protein: CASSLGGTQYF
V gene: TRBV19; D gene: -; clone size: -; J gene: TRBJ2-3; CDR3 DNA: TGTGCCAGTAGTATAAACGGGGGCACAGATACGCAGTATTTT; CDR3 protein: CASSINGGTDTQYF
V gene: TRBV7-2; D gene: TRBD1; clone size: -; J gene: TRBJ1-4; CDR3 DNA: TGTGCCACCGCGGGACAGCTTAATGAAAAACTGTTTTTT; CDR3 protein: CATAGQLNEKLFF
V gene: TRBV5-4; D gene: TRBD1; clone size: -; J gene: TRBJ2-5; CDR3 DNA: TGTGCCAGCAGCTTTGGACAGGGGGCGCCTAGTGGGAAAAGCCAGTACTTC; CDR3 protein: CASSFGQGAPSGKSQYF
V gene: TRBV15; D gene: -; clone size: -; J gene: TRBJ1-1; CDR3 DNA: TGTGCCACCAGCAGAGCGGGAACGAACACTGAAGCTTTCTTT; CDR3 protein: CATSRAGTNTEAFF
V gene: TRBV28; D gene: -; clone size: -; J gene: TRBJ2-5; CDR3 DNA: TGTGCCACAAGGACTTCAAGGTACCAAGAGACCCAGTACTTC; CDR3 protein: CATRTSRYQETQYF
V gene: TRBV6-6; D gene: -; clone size: -; J gene: TRBJ1-1; CDR3 DNA: TGTGCCAGCAGGGCCCTCGAGGGGCGGCCGAACACTGAAGCTTTCTTT; CDR3 protein: CASRALEGRPNTEAFF
V gene: TRBV28; D gene: TRBD2; clone size: -; J gene: TRBJ2-2; CDR3 DNA: TGTGCCAGCAGTTTACCTAGCGGGAGATCAGGGGAGCTGTTTTTT; CDR3 protein: CASSLPSGRSGELFF
V gene: TRBV6-6; D gene: -; clone size: -; J gene: TRBJ2-4; CDR3 DNA: TGTGCCAGCAGTTACCCCGGATTGGCGGACAAAAACATTCAGTACTTC; CDR3 protein: CASSYPGLADKNIQYF
V gene: TRBV7-2; D gene: -; clone size: -; J gene: TRBJ2-1; CDR3 DNA: TGTGCCAGCAGCTTAAGTTCTCGCGGGGGCGCCTACAATGAGCAGTTCTTC; CDR3 protein: CASSLSSRGGAYNEQFF
V gene: TRBV5-1; D gene: -; clone size: -; J gene: TRBJ2-6; CDR3 DNA: TGCGCCAGCAGCTTTTCGGTCAACTCTGGGGCCAACGTCCTGACTTTC; CDR3 protein: CASSFSVNSGANVLTF
V gene: TRBV5-4; D gene: TRBD1; clone size: -; J gene: TRBJ1-2; CDR3 DNA: TGTGCCAGCAGCTTACTAGGGACAGGGTGGGGCTATGGCTACACCTTC; CDR3 protein: CASSLLGTGWGYGYTF
V gene: TRBV28; D gene: -; clone size: -; J gene: TRBJ1-2; CDR3 DNA: TGTGCCAGCAGTTTAGGGACTGGAACCTATGGCTACACCTTC; CDR3 protein: CASSLGTGTYGYTF
V gene: TRBV19; D gene: -; clone size: -; J gene: TRBJ1-4; CDR3 DNA: TGTGCCAGTAGTATAGGAGGCTTTCAGAATGAAAAACTGTTTTTT; CDR3 protein: CASSIGGFQNEKLFF
V gene: TRBV6-6; D gene: TRBD1; clone size: -; J gene: TRBJ2-5; CDR3 DNA: TGTGCCAGCAGGGAACAGGGGGCTCGGGGGGCCCAGTACTTC; CDR3 protein: CASREQGARGAQYF
V gene: TRBV11-3; D gene: -; clone size: once; J gene: TRBJ1-1; CDR3 DNA: TGTGCCAGCAGCTCCGGAGGAGGGGAGGGAACTGAAGCTTTCTTT; CDR3 protein: CASSSGGGEGTEAFF
V gene: TRBV6-5; D gene: TRBD1; clone size: -; J gene: TRBJ1-3; CDR3 DNA: TGTGCCAGCACCTCCCACCCCGGACAGGGGGCAACCATATATTTT; CDR3 protein: CASTSHPGQGATIYF
V gene: TRBV5-1; D gene: TRBD1; clone size: -; J gene: TRBJ1-2; CDR3 DNA: TGCGCCAGCAGCCCCAGGACAGGGGGAGGCTACACCTTC; CDR3 protein: CASSPRTGGGYTF
V gene: TRBV10-1; D gene: TRBD1; clone size: -; J gene: TRBJ2-7; CDR3 DNA: TGCCCCAGGGGGATCGCCTACGAGCAGTACTTC; CDR3 protein: CPRGIAYEQYF
V gene: TRBV10-1; D gene: TRBD2; clone size: -; J gene: TRBJ2-7; CDR3 DNA: TGCGCCAGCAGTGGATCCGGGACTAGCAACGAGCAGTACTTC; CDR3 protein: CASSGSGTSNEQYF
V gene: TRBV7-2; D gene: TRBD1; clone size: few; J gene: TRBJ2-7; CDR3 DNA: TGTGCCAGCAGCCCCCGGACAGGGACCTACGAGCAGTACTTC; CDR3 protein: CASSPRTGTYEQYF
V gene: TRBV28; D gene: TRBD2; clone size: -; J gene: TRBJ2-3; CDR3 DNA: TGTGCCAGCACCCTCCTAGCGGGAGGTTCAGATACGCAGTATTTT; CDR3 protein: CASTLLAGGSDTQYF
V gene: TRBV5-4; D gene: TRBD2; clone size: -; J gene: TRBJ2-1; CDR3 DNA: TGTGCCAGCAGCTCCGGGACTAGCGGGAGGGTCCTAGGGGAGCAGTTCTTC; CDR3 protein: CASSSGTSGRVLGEQFF